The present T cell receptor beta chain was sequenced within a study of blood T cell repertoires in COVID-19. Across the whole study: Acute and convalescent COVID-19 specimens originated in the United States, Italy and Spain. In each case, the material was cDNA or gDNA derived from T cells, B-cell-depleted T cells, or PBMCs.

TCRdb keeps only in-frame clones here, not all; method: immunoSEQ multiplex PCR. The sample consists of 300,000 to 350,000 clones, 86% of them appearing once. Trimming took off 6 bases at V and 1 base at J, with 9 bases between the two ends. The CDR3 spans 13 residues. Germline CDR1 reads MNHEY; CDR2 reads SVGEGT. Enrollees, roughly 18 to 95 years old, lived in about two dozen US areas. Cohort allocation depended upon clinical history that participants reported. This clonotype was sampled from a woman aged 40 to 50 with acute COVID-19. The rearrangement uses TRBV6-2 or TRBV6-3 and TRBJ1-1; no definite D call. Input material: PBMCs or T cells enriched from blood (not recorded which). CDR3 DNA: TGTGCCAGCAGCCCCCGACAGAACACTGAAGCTTTCTTT. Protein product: CASSPRQNTEAFF.